This record looks at one T cell receptor (beta chain) sequence and its context. The sample comes from a study of radiation and T cells in renal cell carcinoma. CDR3 length: 14 residues. Germline V gene data show CDR1 as LNHDA and CDR2 as SQIVND (reference sequence). Assay used: immunoSEQ multiplex PCR; TCRdb lists only in-frame clones, some missing. The data hold about 78,000 clones, with roughly 87% observed a single time. Stated time point: blood 4 weeks post-SBRT, at nephrectomy. Treatment given: 15 Gy SBRT to primary tumor, nephrectomy 4 weeks later. This clonotype originated in a woman between 65 and 79 years old with renal cell carcinoma. The genes are TRBV19 and TRBJ2-5; 9 nucleotides match TRBD1. The assigned J gene may be wrong: the sequence end matches TRBJ2-7 better. The sequenced sample was blood, obtained from a patient whose treatment included radiotherapy and nephrectomy. CDR3 region: CASSPRTGAYEQYF. The CDR3 nucleotides are TGTGCCAGTAGTCCGCGGACAGGGGCCTACGAGCAGTACTTC.